This TCR beta chain was sequenced during a study of graft-versus-host responses after intestinal transplantation (dated by TCRdb to the early 2020s). Turning to the overall study: The transplants that recipients received were multivisceral, liver-intestinal, or isolated intestinal. Anti-thymocyte globulin induction was given to all recipients, followed by maintenance tacrolimus and steroids for around three years. After intestinal transplantation, graft-versus-host and host-versus-graft alloreactive T cell clones in the graft, circulation and bone marrow were tracked using bulk TCR-beta CDR3 sequencing. To identify alloreactive clones, pre-transplant mixed lymphocyte reaction products were sequenced and then compared with unstimulated pre-transplant donor and recipient T cells. The cohort enrolled roughly 25 intestinal transplant recipients including one retransplant, and a few patients lacking pretransplant specimens were excluded. A peak of at least 4% donor T cells among recipient peripheral blood mononuclear cells was the definition used for donor T cell macrochimerism. Rather than being sequenced by the commercial service, samples from a few later patients were sequenced in-house on an Illumina MiSeq and processed with MiXCR.

Blood samples were collected up to 4 times in the first month after transplant and then at least monthly when available. The germline V gene supplies CDR1 SGHVS and CDR2 FQNEAQ. Measured from the cysteine to the phenylalanine, the CDR3 is 11 residues long. CDR3 DNA only is kept here, 33 bases in frame from base 1. The V and J ends are trimmed by 5 bases and 4 bases, leaving 6 bases between them. The research as a whole found: Early after transplant, peak levels of circulating GvH clones were associated with declines in HvG clones. GvH clones were detected in recipient bone marrow, and some of these GvH clones were observed earlier in ileal mucosa or blood, consistent with an intestinal mucosal origin. In the allografts of patients with donor T cell macrochimerism, GvH to HvG T cell clonal ratios were high. The relatively low number and heterogeneity of intestinal transplant patients limited the conclusions.

The library came from the immunoSEQ multiplex PCR assay. For most patients, genomic DNA was subjected to high-throughput TCR-beta CDR3 sequencing by Adaptive Biotechnologies. The authors' analysis ran thus. TCR sequencing data for more than 15 patients were retrieved from Adaptive's ImmunoSEQ software; three other patients were processed with MiXCR and VDJtools. CDR3 nucleotide sequences shared by donor and recipient were removed because the origin of these sequences could not be assigned. To be classed as alloreactive, a clone needed at least 2-fold expansion over unstimulated cells and a minimum CFSE-low frequency of 0.002% (template counts) or 0.001% (read counts). Clones were considered mappable if detected in sequenced pre-transplant spleen, lymph node, or MLR CFSE-low populations of the donor or recipient. The cumulative frequency of alloreactive clones was calculated as a percentage of all sequences, weighted by copy number. TCRdb retrieved this table from immuneACCESS and kept in-frame rearrangements only. Not all clones are present; in checked studies, unresolved V genes account for under half, and no reason is known for the remainder. V, J and clone size derive from that table, while D and trimming were established from the DNA sequence. This sample lists 3,000 to 4,000 clones; 94% were detected once. Under 1.5% of the sample rests with the top ten.

A word on this clone: Its cognate antigen has yet to be identified. Base qualities are not at hand, and no much larger clone is one base apart.

This TCR was sampled from a human patient who received an intestinal transplant, so some T cells may come from the graft donor. This receptor chain uses TRBV7-8 and TRBJ2-7; the D segment cannot be called with confidence. The specimen was PBMCs, collected 11 days after intestinal transplantation. The nucleotide sequence is TGTGCCAGCAGCCCCAGGTACGAGCAGTACTTC. Its protein reads: CASSPRYEQYF.